This T cell receptor beta chain was retrieved from a study of blood T cell repertoires in COVID-19. For the study at large: Samples representing acute and convalescent COVID-19 were sourced from the United States, Italy and Spain. PBMCs, B-cell-depleted T cells, or T cells provided the cDNA or gDNA that made up the material.

In the original analysis: The authors estimated nucleated cell counts from reference gene primer amplification. The assay was immunoSEQ multiplex PCR, and TCRdb's table has in-frame clones only and misses some. Clonal size and the V and J genes are those of that table, whereas D and trimming came from the DNA. This table has about 330,000 clones, roughly 86% appearing once. This clone was seen more than once but under ten times. The CDR3 has 19 residues. Germline V gene data show CDR1 as LNHNV and CDR2 as YYDKDF (reference sequence). With V trimmed by 0 bases and J by 5 bases, 10 bases remained unmatched.

The sequenced material came from peripheral blood. The rearrangement joins TRBV15 to TRBJ2-2; TRBD1 agrees at 12 bases. This TCR was recovered from a woman between 45 and 65 years old with acute or convalescent COVID-19. The DNA of the CDR3 is TGTGCCACCAGCAGAGATGTACCGGGACAGGGGGCGAGGACCGGGGAGCTGTTTTTT. It encodes CATSRDVPGQGARTGELFF. Together with reference TRBV15 and TRBJ2-2, the CDR3 gives the full variable domain: DAMVIQNPRYQVTQFGKPVTLSCSQTLNHNVMYWYQQKSSQAPKLLFHYYDKDFNNEADTPDNFQSRRPNTSFCFLDIRSPGLGDTAMYLCATSRDVPGQGARTGELFFGEGSRLTVL.